This TCR beta chain was retrieved from a study of T cells in Graves' hyperthyroidism and ophthalmopathy. Study-wide results and limits: Separating ophthalmopathy from stable hyperthyroidism was achieved by a 13 V-J model.

Ten or more counts support this clonotype. What it binds is unknown. RNA transcripts were the template for amplifying TCR beta CDR3 regions. Researchers ran a first-round RT-PCR on the TCR CDR3 using the HTBI primer set. Each CDR3 protein gets one entry after TCRdb re-called the multiplex PCR reads with MiXCR. The table lists roughly 500,000 distinct CDR3 sequences, roughly 23% of them singletons. Every diagnosis used clinical symptoms, serum thyroxine and TRAb, thyroid ultrasound and orbital computed tomography. The PBMCs studied were ones that came from about 10 ml fresh peripheral blood. In germline, CDR1 is DFQATT, CDR2 SNEGSKA (reference sequence). Trimming removed 5 bases at V and 2 bases at J, with 17 bases between. The CDR3 extends over 15 amino acids.

This chain connects TRBV20-1 to TRBJ2-3; a weak D match, TRBD2 (6 bases). This clonotype originated in a woman aged 70-85 years with Graves' ophthalmopathy. The sample taken for sequencing was blood. The CDR3 sequence: CSAGRASDPTDTQYF. The CDR3 DNA sequence: TGCAGTGCTGGGCGGGCTAGCGACCCCACAGATACGCAGTATTTT.